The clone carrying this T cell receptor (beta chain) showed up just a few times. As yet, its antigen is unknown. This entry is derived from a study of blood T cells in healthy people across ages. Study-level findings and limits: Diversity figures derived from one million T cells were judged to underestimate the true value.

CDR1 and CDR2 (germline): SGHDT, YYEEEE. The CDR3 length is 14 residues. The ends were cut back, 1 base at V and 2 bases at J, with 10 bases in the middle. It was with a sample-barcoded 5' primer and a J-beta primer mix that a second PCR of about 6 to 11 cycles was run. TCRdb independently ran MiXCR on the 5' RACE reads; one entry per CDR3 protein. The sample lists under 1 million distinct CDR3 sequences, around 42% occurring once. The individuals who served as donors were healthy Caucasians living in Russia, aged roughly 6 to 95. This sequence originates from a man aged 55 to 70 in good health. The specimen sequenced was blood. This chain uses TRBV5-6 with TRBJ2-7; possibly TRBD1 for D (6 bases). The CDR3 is CASSLLQGTYEQYF. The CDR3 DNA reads TGTGCCAGCAGCTTGTTGCAGGGGACCTACGAGCAGTACTTC.